This T cell receptor (beta chain) stems from a study of early T cells in non-severe SARS-CoV-2 infection. Turning to the study itself: With bulk RNA from unsorted whole blood as input, sequencing yielded unpaired chains.

In the case of this clonotype: Its matching antigen is unknown.

Unique molecular identifier tags were affixed to discrete cDNA molecules. TCRdb passed the 5' RACE reads through MiXCR, listing each CDR3 protein once. This repertoire shows around 100,000 distinct CDR3 sequences, roughly 17% found once; its top ten account for 1.3%. The V gene end was trimmed by 4 bases and the J gene end by 1 base; junction bases not matched to a gene: 18. The CDR3 loop spans 19 amino acids. From germline, CDR1 is MGHDK and CDR2 SYGVNS. The study's findings and limits: Private and CD4 specificities were missed by VDJdb matching, which favored anti-spike CD8 responses.

The sample consisted of whole blood. The chain combines TRBV25-1 with TRBJ1-1; 7 bases are a match to TRBD1. The clonotype comes from an adult who was a healthcare worker with PCR-confirmed SARS-CoV-2 infection or an uninfected control (not recorded which). The CDR3 sequence is CASSAMAGDSPHKNTEAFF. Here the CDR3 DNA reads TGTGCCAGCAGTGCAATGGCGGGGGACAGTCCGCACAAGAACACTGAAGCTTTCTTT.